This T cell receptor beta chain was retrieved from a study of cytomegalovirus exposure and HLA in healthy donors. Regarding the study as a whole: TCR beta chains numbering approximately 150 were designated cytomegalovirus-associated. Despite most TCR sequences being rare, some public TCRs occurred in many donors.

Vbeta (60) and Jbeta (13) primers were used in the PCR. How the authors handled the data: In a later analysis, some 10 million of approximately 81 million unique beta chains occurred in at least two donors. Only in-frame clones appear in the TCRdb table, and some are missing; sequencing was by immunoSEQ multiplex PCR. V and J calls plus clone size are reproduced from that table; the DNA served to infer D and trimming. Among 200,000 to 250,000 clones listed, over 65% were seen once. Points on this clone: Its cognate antigen is unknown.

The CDR3 is 18 amino acids. Per germline, CDR1 LGHNA and CDR2 YSLEER. With 0 bases removed from V and 3 bases from J, the gap between germline ends came to 17 bases. The TCR comes from a human donor in good health. V usage is TRBV4-3 and J usage is TRBJ2-2; D may be TRBD2 (5 bases). Sequences were obtained from PBMCs. The CDR3 protein is CASSQDNRASTHTGELFF. The CDR3 DNA sequence: TGCGCCAGCAGCCAAGATAATCGGGCTAGCACACACACCGGGGAGCTGTTTTTT.